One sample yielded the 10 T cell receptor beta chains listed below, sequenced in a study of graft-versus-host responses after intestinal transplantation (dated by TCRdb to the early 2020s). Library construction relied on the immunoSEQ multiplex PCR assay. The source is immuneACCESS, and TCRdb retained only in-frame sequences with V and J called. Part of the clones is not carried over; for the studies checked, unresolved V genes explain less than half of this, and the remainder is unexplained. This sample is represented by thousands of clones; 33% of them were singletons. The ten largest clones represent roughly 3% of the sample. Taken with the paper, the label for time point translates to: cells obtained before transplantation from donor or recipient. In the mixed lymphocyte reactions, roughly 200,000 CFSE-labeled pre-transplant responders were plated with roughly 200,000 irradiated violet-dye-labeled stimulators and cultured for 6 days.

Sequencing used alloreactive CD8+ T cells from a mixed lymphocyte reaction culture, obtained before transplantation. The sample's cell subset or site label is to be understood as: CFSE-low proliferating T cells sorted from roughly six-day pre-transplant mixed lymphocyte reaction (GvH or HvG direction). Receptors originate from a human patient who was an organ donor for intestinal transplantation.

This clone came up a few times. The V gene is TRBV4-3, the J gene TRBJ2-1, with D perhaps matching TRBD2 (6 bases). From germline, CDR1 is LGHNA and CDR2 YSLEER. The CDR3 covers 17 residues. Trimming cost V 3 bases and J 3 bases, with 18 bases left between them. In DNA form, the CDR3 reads TGCGCCAGCAGCCAGGTGGCGTGGCGGGATATCTACAATGAGCAGTTCTTC. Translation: CASSQVAWRDIYNEQFF.

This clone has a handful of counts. DNA for the CDR3: TGTGCCAGCGAGGGATGGGCAGATACGCAGTATTTT. Residues: CASEGWADTQYF. The V gene is TRBV2, the J gene TRBJ2-3, with D maybe TRBD2 (5 bases). V was pared by 8 bases and J by 4 bases, with 10 bases between. The CDR3 is 12 residues long. Germline V gives CDR1 SNHLY, CDR2 FYNNEI.

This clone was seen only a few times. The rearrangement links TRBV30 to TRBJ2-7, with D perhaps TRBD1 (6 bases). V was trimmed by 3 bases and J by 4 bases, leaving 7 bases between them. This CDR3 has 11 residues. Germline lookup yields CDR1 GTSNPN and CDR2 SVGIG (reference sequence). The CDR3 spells CAWRDSYEQYF. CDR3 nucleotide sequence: TGTGCCTGGAGGGACAGTTACGAGCAGTACTTC.

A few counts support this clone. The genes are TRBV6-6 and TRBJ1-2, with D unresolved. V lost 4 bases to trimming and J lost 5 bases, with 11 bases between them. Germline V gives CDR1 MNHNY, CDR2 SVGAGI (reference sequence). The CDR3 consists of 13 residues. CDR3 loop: CASSLAPAYGYTF. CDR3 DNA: TGTGCCAGCAGTTTGGCGCCAGCGTATGGCTACACCTTC.

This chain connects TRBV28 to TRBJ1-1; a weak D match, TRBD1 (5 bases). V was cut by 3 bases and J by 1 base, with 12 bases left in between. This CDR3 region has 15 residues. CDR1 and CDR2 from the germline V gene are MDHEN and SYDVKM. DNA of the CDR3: TGTGCCAGCAGTTTCGAATCGGGGGGGAACACTGAAGCTTTCTTT. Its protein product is CASSFESGGNTEAFF. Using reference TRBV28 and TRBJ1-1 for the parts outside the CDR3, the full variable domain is DVKVTQSSRYLVKRTGEKVFLECVQDMDHENMFWYRQDPGLGLRLIYFSYDVKMKEKGDIPEGYSVSREKKERFSLILESASTNQTSMYLCASSFESGGNTEAFFGQGTRLTVV.

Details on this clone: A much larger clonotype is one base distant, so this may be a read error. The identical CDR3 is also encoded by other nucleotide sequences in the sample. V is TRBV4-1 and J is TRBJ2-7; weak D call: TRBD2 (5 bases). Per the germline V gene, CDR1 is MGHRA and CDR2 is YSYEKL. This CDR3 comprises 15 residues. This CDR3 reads CASSQESGSSYEQYF. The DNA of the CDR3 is TGTGCCAGTAGCCAAGAGAGTGGGAGCTCCTACGAGCAGTACTTC.

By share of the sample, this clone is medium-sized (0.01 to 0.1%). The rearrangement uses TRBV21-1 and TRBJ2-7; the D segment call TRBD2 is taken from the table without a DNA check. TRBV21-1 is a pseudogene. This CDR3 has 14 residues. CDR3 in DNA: TGTGCCAGCCGTGACCCGGGGAGGGTCAACGAGCAGTACTTC. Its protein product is CASRDPGRVNEQYF.

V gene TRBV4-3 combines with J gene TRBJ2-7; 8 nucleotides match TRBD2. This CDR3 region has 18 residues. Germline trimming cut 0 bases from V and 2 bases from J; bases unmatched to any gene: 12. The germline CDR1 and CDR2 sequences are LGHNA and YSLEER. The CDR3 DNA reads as TGCGCCAGCAGCCAAGAAGGACTAGGTAGCGGGACGCCCTACGAGCAGTACTTC. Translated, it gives CASSQEGLGSGTPYEQYF.

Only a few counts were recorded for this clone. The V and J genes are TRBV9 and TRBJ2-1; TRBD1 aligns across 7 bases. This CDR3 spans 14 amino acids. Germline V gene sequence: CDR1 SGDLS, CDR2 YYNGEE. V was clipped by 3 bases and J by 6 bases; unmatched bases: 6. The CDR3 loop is CASSETTGVNEQFF. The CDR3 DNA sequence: TGTGCCAGCAGCGAGACCACAGGGGTCAATGAGCAGTTCTTC. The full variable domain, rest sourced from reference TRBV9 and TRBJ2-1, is DSGVTQTPKHLITATGQRVTLRCSPRSGDLSVYWYQQSLDQGLQFLIQYYNGEERAKGNILERFSAQQFPDLHSELNLSSLELGDSALYFCASSETTGVNEQFFGPGTRLTVL.

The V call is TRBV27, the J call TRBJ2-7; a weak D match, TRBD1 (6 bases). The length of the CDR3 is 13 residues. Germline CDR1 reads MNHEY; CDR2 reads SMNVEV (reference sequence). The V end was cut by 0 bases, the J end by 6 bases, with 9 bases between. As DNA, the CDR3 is TGTGCCAGCAGTTTATCGCAGGGGCTCGAGCAGTACTTC. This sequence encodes CASSLSQGLEQYF.